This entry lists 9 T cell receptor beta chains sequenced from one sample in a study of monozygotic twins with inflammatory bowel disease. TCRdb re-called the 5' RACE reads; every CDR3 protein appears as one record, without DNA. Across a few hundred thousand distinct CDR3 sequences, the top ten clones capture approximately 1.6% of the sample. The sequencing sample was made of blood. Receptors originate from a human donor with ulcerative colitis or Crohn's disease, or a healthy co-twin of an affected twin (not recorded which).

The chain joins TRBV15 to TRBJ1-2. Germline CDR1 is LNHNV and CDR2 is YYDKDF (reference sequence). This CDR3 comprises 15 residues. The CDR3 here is CATSPVRASNYGYTF.

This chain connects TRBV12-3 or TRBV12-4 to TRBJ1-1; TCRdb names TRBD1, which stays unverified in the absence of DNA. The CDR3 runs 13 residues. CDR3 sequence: CATRRDRAREAFF.

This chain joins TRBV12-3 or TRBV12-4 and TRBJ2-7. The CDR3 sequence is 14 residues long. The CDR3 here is CASSPGLAVYEQYF.

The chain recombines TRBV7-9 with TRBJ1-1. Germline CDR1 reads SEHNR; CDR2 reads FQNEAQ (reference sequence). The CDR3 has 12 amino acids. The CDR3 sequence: CASREVGTEAFF.

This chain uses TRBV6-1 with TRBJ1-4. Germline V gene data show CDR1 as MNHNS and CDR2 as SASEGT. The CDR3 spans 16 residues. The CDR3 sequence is CASSAMRGMTNEKLFF.

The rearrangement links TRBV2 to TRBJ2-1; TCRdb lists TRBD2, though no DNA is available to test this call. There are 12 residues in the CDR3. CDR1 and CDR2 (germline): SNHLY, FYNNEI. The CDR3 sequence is CASSGGSNEQFF.

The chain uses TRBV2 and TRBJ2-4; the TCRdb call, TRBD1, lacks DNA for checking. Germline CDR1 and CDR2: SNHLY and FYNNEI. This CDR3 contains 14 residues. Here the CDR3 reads CASKLQEAKNIQYF.

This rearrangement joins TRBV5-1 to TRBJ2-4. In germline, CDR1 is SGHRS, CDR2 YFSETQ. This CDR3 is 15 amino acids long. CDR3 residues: CASSLASRGRNIQYF.

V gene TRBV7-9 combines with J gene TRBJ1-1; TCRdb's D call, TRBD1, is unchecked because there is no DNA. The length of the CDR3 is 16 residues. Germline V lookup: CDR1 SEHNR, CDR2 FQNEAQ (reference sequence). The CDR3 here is CASSASGTSGRTEAFF.